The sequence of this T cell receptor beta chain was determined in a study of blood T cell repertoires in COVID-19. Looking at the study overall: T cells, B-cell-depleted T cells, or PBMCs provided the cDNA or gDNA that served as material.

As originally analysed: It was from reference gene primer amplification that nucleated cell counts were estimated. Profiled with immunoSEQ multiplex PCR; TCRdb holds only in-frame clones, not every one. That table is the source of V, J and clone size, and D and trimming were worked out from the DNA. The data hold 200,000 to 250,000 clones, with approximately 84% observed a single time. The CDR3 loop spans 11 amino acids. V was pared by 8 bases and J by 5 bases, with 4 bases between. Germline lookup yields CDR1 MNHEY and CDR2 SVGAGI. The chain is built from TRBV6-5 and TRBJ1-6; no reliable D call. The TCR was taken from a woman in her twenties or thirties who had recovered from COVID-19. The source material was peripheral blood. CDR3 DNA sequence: TGTGCCAGCCAGAATAATTCACCCCTCCACTTT. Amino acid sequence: CASQNNSPLHF.